This T cell receptor (beta chain) was captured in a study of Graves' ophthalmopathy and Graves' hyperthyroidism. Study-level results: Researchers report that a 13-signature model separated ophthalmopathy from stable hyperthyroidism, posting under 90% sensitivity and less than 82% specificity.

This CDR3 contains 15 residues. Germline-derived CDR1 and CDR2 are SNHLY and FYNNEI. Trimming cost V 2 bases and J 4 bases; bases outside gene matches: 7. Concerning this clonotype itself: Antigen unknown.

Amplification from RNA transcripts yielded the TCR beta CDR3 regions. In the first round, RT-PCR was carried out with HTBI primers, and a multiplex PCR formed the second round. TCRdb independently ran MiXCR on the multiplex PCR reads; one entry per CDR3 protein. Of hundreds of thousands of distinct CDR3 sequences in the sample, approximately 14% are singletons; the top ten hold 9.5% to 10%. This receptor was obtained from a woman in her 30s with Graves' ophthalmopathy. Sequenced material: blood. The rearrangement joins TRBV2 to TRBJ1-1; TRBD1 matches at 7 bases. CDR3 nucleotides: TGTGCCAGCAGTGAAAGGCCACAGGGGAGCACTGAAGCTTTCTTT. This encodes CASSERPQGSTEAFF.